The 25 T cell receptor beta chains below come from one sample, sequenced in a study of T cells after yellow fever vaccination. Each CDR3 protein is one row after TCRdb ran MiXCR on the 5' RACE reads. Among 300,000 to 350,000 distinct CDR3 sequences listed, 7% to 10% were seen once. The sequencing used PBMCs, collected approximately 47 days after the first yellow fever vaccination. These receptor sequences come from a man aged 18 to 29 who received the YFV17D yellow fever vaccine.

At least ten counts were recorded for this clonotype. This sequence joins TRBV5-5 and TRBJ1-1; no clear D gene. Germline V gives CDR1 SGHKS, CDR2 YYEKEE (reference sequence). CDR3 length: 14 residues. The V end was cut by 2 bases, the J end by 5 bases, with 13 bases between. The chain's CDR3 is CASSFGMLGTEAFF. The CDR3 nucleotides read TGTGCCAGCAGCTTCGGTATGTTGGGGACTGAAGCTTTCTTT.

CDR3 DNA: TGCAGTGCTCCGGTTGGCCAGGGCTACGAGCAGTACTTC. Translated: CSAPVGQGYEQYF. The chain couples TRBV20-1 to TRBJ2-7, with D perhaps matching TRBD1 (5 bases). Germline assignment: CDR1 DFQATT and CDR2 SNEGSKA (reference sequence). The CDR3 is made up of 13 amino acids. Trimming shortened V by 5 bases and J by 3 bases, and 14 bases separated the two germline ends.

This clonotype was counted between two and nine times. V usage is TRBV12-3 or TRBV12-4 and J usage is TRBJ2-7; TRBD2 agrees at 8 bases. This CDR3 has 15 residues. The V gene end was trimmed by 4 bases and the J gene end by 2 bases; junction bases not matched to a gene: 7. CDR3 sequence (DNA): TGTGCCAGCAGTTACTCCGCGGGGGGTACCTACGAGCAGTACTTC. Amino acids: CASSYSAGGTYEQYF.

This clonotype was seen ten or more times. The J gene is TRBJ2-1, the V gene TRBV12-3 or TRBV12-4; 9 nucleotides agree with TRBD2. The CDR3 totals 14 residues. With V trimmed by 3 bases and J by 9 bases, 6 bases remained unmatched. As DNA, the CDR3 is TGTGCCAGCAGTTTGAGGCTAGCGGGGAGTGAGCAGTTCTTC. The encoded protein is CASSLRLAGSEQFF.

This rearrangement joins TRBV5-1 to TRBJ2-2, with D perhaps matching TRBD1 (6 bases). Germline loops: CDR1 SGHRS, CDR2 YFSETQ. The CDR3 consists of 16 residues. The V gene lost 4 bases and the J gene lost 3 bases, with 16 bases spanning the gap. The CDR3: CASSPRRQEDTGELFF. CDR3 DNA sequence: TGCGCCAGCAGCCCCCGTAGACAGGAGGACACCGGGGAGCTGTTTTTT.

There are a few counts of this clonotype. V is TRBV10-3 and J is TRBJ1-2, with D unresolved. This CDR3 has 12 amino acids. V was shortened by 6 bases and J by 4 bases, with 9 bases between the two germline ends. Germline lookup yields CDR1 ENHRY and CDR2 SYGVKD. In nucleotides, the CDR3 is TGTGCCATCAGCATAGGATCCTATGGCTACACCTTC. Translated: CAISIGSYGYTF.

V gene TRBV20-1 combines with J gene TRBJ2-1; 8 nucleotides agree with TRBD2. With 6 bases clipped from V and 9 bases from J, the junction kept 10 bases outside the gene matches. CDR1 DFQATT and CDR2 SNEGSKA come from the germline V gene (reference sequence). The CDR3 contains 13 residues. Written as DNA, the CDR3 is TGCAGTGCCTTACCGGGGGGGCTACGTGAGCAGTTCTTC. Encoded protein: CSALPGGLREQFF.

This chain joins TRBV7-8 and TRBJ2-2; D is uncertain. The V gene lost 5 bases and the J gene lost 1 base, with 11 bases spanning the gap. This CDR3 comprises 15 residues. Looked up from germline, CDR1 is SGHVS and CDR2 is FQNEAQ. CDR3 residues: CASSQGNLNTGELFF. CDR3 nucleotides: TGTGCCAGCAGCCAAGGAAATTTGAACACCGGGGAGCTGTTTTTT. The entire variable domain, with the rest obtained from reference TRBV7-8 and TRBJ2-2, is as follows: GAGVSQSPRYKVAKRGQDVALRCDPISGHVSLFWYQQALGQGPEFLTYFQNEAQLDKSGLPSDRFFAERPEGSVSTLKIQRTQQEDSAVYLCASSQGNLNTGELFFGEGSRLTVL.

This clonotype showed up just a few times. The chain couples TRBV5-5 to TRBJ2-1; 12 bases are a match to TRBD2. CDR1 and CDR2 from the germline V gene are SGHKS and YYEKEE (reference sequence). Trimming took 4 bases from V and 3 from J; bases not matched to a gene: 5. This CDR3 contains 16 residues. CDR3 protein: CASSPWTSGDYNEQFF. The DNA of the CDR3 is TGTGCCAGCAGCCCCTGGACTAGCGGGGACTACAATGAGCAGTTCTTC. Supplemented by reference TRBV5-5 and TRBJ2-1, the full variable domain reads DAGVTQSPTHLIKTRGQQVTLRCSPISGHKSVSWYQQVLGQGPQFIFQYYEKEERGRGNFPDRFSARQFPNYSSELNVNALLLGDSALYLCASSPWTSGDYNEQFFGPGTRLTVL.

This clonotype was recorded a few times. The V gene is TRBV7-9, the J gene TRBJ2-7; D possibly corresponds to TRBD1 (6 bases). Between the trimmed V and J ends, which lost 5 bases and 5 bases, there was a span of 16 bases. CDR3 length: 14 residues. The germline V gene encodes CDR1 SEHNR and CDR2 FQNEAQ (reference sequence). Here the CDR3 DNA reads TGTGCCAGCAGCGTCAATTCAGGGGACGACGAGCAGTACGTC. Amino acid sequence: CASSVNSGDDEQYV.

This clonotype was picked up a small number of times. This chain uses TRBV5-1 with TRBJ2-1; 9 bases map to TRBD2. J gave up 4 bases and V 3 bases, and 17 bases lay outside the gene matches. Germline assignment: CDR1 SGHRS and CDR2 YFSETQ. The length of the CDR3 is 19 residues. The CDR3: CASSWERGVIDSVYNEQFF. The CDR3 DNA reads TGCGCCAGCAGCTGGGAGCGGGGGGTGATAGATTCGGTATACAATGAGCAGTTCTTC.

The gene calls are TRBV9 and TRBJ2-3; D assignment may be TRBD1 or TRBD2 (6 bases each). V was trimmed by 1 base and J by 4 bases, leaving 16 bases between them. This CDR3 is built from 16 residues. Germline V gene lookup returns CDR1 SGDLS and CDR2 YYNGEE. CDR3 region: CASSVSPRGRADTQYF. For the CDR3, the DNA is TGTGCCAGCAGCGTAAGCCCCCGGGGGCGCGCAGATACGCAGTATTTT.

This clonotype showed up just a few times. The chain links TRBV12-3 or TRBV12-4 to TRBJ2-5; 8 bases fit TRBD1. V was clipped by 3 bases and J by 5 bases; unmatched bases: 8. CDR3 length: 15 residues. This CDR3 is CASSFRTGSGETQYF. For the CDR3, the DNA is TGTGCCAGCAGTTTCCGGACAGGGTCGGGTGAGACCCAGTACTTC.

J is TRBJ1-2 and V is TRBV6-1, with 7 bases that match TRBD1. The CDR3 length is 15 residues. The germline gives CDR1 MNHNS, CDR2 SASEGT. Trimming cost V 1 base and J 2 bases; bases outside gene matches: 4. The chain's CDR3 is CASSEGPTGNYGYTF. CDR3 coding DNA: TGTGCCAGCAGTGAAGGACCGACAGGGAACTATGGCTACACCTTC.

The table lists this clonotype with a few counts. This chain joins TRBV2 and TRBJ1-2; 10 nucleotides match TRBD1. CDR1 is SNHLY, CDR2 FYNNEI, per germline. The junction had 6 bases not matched to a gene; V was cut back by 6 bases and J by 5 bases. This CDR3 has 14 residues. For the CDR3, the DNA is TGTGCCAGCAGGGACGGGACAGGGGATTATGGCTACACCTTC. Its protein product is CASRDGTGDYGYTF. Filled out from reference TRBV2 and TRBJ1-2, the complete variable domain reads EPEVTQTPSHQVTQMGQEVILRCVPISNHLYFYWYRQILGQKVEFLVSFYNNEISEKSEIFDDQFSVERPDGSNFTLKIRSTKLEDSAMYFCASRDGTGDYGYTFGSGTRLTVV.

This clonotype turned up a few times. In DNA form, the CDR3 reads TGTGCCTTCGGACAGGGGCCAACAACTAATGAAAAACTGTTTTTT. Translated, it gives CAFGQGPTTNEKLFF. This chain links TRBV30 with TRBJ1-4, with TRBD1 matching over 9 bases. The germline V gene encodes CDR1 GTSNPN and CDR2 SVGIG (reference sequence). This CDR3 comprises 15 residues. The V and J ends lost 7 bases and 0 bases, in that order; junction bases with no gene match: 6.

This chain connects TRBV7-2 to TRBJ2-3; 10 bases are shared with TRBD2. In germline, CDR1 is SGHTA, CDR2 FQGNSA. The length of the CDR3 is 16 residues. The junction had 8 bases not matched to a gene; V was cut back by 5 bases and J by 3 bases. The CDR3: CASSAIAGGITDTQYF. CDR3 nucleotides: TGTGCCAGCAGCGCCATAGCGGGGGGCATTACAGATACGCAGTATTTT.

Only a few counts were recorded for this clonotype. The gene calls are TRBV5-4 and TRBJ1-1, with TRBD1 as a possible D gene (5 bases). The CDR3 extends over 15 amino acids. CDR1 is SGHNT and CDR2 is YYREEE in the germline V gene (reference sequence). Deletions cut 2 bases from V and 1 base from J, with 12 bases between. The CDR3 sequence: CASSFGGHRNTEAFF. CDR3 sequence (DNA): TGTGCCAGCAGCTTTGGAGGACACCGGAACACTGAAGCTTTCTTT.

A few counts support this clonotype. The chain has TRBV5-1 and TRBJ1-1, with D unclear. CDR3 length: 14 residues. Germline assignment: CDR1 SGHRS and CDR2 YFSETQ. V was trimmed by 0 bases and J by 6 bases, leaving 12 bases between them. The CDR3, as DNA: TGCGCCAGCAGCTTGGCCGGCGACACCTCTGAAGCTTTCTTT. Protein product: CASSLAGDTSEAFF.

This clonotype was seen only a few times. The chain combines TRBV5-5 with TRBJ2-7; a possible D gene is TRBD1 (5 bases). CDR1 and CDR2 from the germline V gene are SGHKS and YYEKEE (reference sequence). The CDR3 extends over 14 amino acids. The V end lost 2 bases, the J end lost 1 base, and 10 bases lay between the germline ends. CDR3 sequence: CASSFHPGSYEQYV. The CDR3 DNA is TGTGCCAGCAGCTTTCATCCAGGGTCCTACGAGCAGTACGTC.

The rearrangement joins TRBV18 to TRBJ2-7; D remains unclear. V dropped 1 base and J dropped 2 bases, with 9 bases sitting between them. The CDR3 length is 14 residues. CDR1 KGHSH and CDR2 LQKENI come from the germline V gene. The CDR3 DNA reads TGTGCCAGCTCACCACGCCCCACGACCTACGAGCAGTACGTC. Its translation: CASSPRPTTYEQYV.

This clonotype was detected only a few times. The V call is TRBV29-1, the J call TRBJ2-1; unclear D gene. Deletions cut 2 bases from V and 3 bases from J, with 14 bases between. The CDR3 is made up of 15 amino acids. Germline CDR1 and CDR2: SQVTM and ANQGSEA. As DNA, the CDR3 is TGCAGCGTTGAATTCTCTGGCAGGTACTACAATGAGCAGTTCTTC. Its protein product is CSVEFSGRYYNEQFF.

CDR3: CSASEYRGNQPQHF. CDR3 sequence (DNA): TGCAGTGCTAGTGAGTACAGAGGCAATCAGCCCCAGCATTTT. The V gene is TRBV20-1, the J gene TRBJ1-5; no definite D call. Trimming removed 3 bases at V and 2 bases at J, with 11 bases between. The CDR3 contains 14 residues. Per germline, CDR1 DFQATT and CDR2 SNEGSKA (reference sequence).

In its sample, this clonotype was seen many times. In nucleotides, the CDR3 is TGCAGTGCTAGGAAGAATGAGCAGTTCTTC. It codes for CSARKNEQFF. The rearrangement uses TRBV20-1 and TRBJ2-1, with D unresolved. CDR1 and CDR2 (germline): DFQATT, SNEGSKA (reference sequence). The CDR3 contains 10 residues. V was shortened by 3 bases and J by 7 bases, with 4 bases between the two germline ends.

The J gene is TRBJ1-3, the V gene TRBV11-1; TRBD1 is a possible D gene (5 bases). The germline V gene encodes CDR1 SGHAT and CDR2 FQDESV (reference sequence). This CDR3 comprises 18 residues. V was trimmed by 0 bases and J by 7 bases, leaving 22 bases between them. The CDR3 here is CASSLAGRGRGMPNTIYF. In nucleotides, the CDR3 is TGTGCCAGCAGCTTAGCGGGGCGTGGTCGTGGGATGCCGAACACCATATATTTT.